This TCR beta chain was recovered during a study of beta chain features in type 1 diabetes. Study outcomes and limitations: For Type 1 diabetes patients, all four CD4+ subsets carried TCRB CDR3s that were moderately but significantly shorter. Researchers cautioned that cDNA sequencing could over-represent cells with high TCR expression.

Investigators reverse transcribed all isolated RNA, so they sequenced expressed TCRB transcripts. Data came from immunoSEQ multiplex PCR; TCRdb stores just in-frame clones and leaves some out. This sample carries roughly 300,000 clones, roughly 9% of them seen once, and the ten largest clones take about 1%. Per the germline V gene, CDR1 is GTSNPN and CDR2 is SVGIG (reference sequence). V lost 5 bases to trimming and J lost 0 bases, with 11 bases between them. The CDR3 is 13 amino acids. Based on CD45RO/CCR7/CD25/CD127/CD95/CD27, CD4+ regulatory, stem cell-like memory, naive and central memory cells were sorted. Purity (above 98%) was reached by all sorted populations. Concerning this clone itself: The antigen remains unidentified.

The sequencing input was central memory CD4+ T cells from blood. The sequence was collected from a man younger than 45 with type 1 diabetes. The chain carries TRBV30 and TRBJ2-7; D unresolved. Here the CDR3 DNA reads TGTGCCTGGGACTCTTCTAGCTCCTACGAGCAGTACTTC. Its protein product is CAWDSSSSYEQYF.